This T cell receptor beta chain was obtained from a study of blood T cells in healthy people across ages. Points on this clonotype: The antigen remains unidentified. A read error may produce the germline difference seen at one junction end.

CDR1 is SEHNR, CDR2 FQNEAQ, per germline (reference sequence). There are 12 residues in the CDR3. Study outcomes and limitations: Older age coincided with a roughly linear decline in TCR beta diversity per million T cells. PBMCs that were unsorted prevented a conclusive naive versus antigen-experienced comparison.

Together with a sample-barcoded 5' primer, a J-beta primer mix was included in a second PCR lasting about 6 to 12 cycles. MiXCR was run by TCRdb on the 5' RACE reads, yielding one entry per CDR3 protein. The sample shows roughly 900,000 distinct CDR3 sequences, roughly 26% of them seen only once. The clonotype originates from a woman of 80 years or more in good health. The V gene is TRBV7-9, the J gene TRBJ1-1, with no clear D. The specimen was blood. The chain's CDR3 is CANSAPGTEAFF. In DNA form, the CDR3 reads TGTGCCAACAGCGCCCCGGGAACTGAAGCTTTCTTT.